This entry lists 27 T cell receptor beta chains sequenced from one sample in a study of T cell responses to AZD1222 COVID-19 vaccine. Data came from immunoSEQ multiplex PCR; TCRdb stores just in-frame clones and leaves some out. The table has roughly 150,000 clones, 90% to 95% seen once; the top ten hold 5%. The specimen comprised peripheral blood, sampled on day 0 of AZD1222 vaccination. The receptors originated from an adult in good health.

J is TRBJ2-5 and V is TRBV27; D is possibly TRBD1 (5 bases). Germline assignment: CDR1 MNHEY and CDR2 SMNVEV (reference sequence). This CDR3 is 13 amino acids long. Trimming shortened V by 4 bases and J by 4 bases, and 10 bases separated the two germline ends. The CDR3 here is CASSYSGRETQYF. In nucleotides, the CDR3 is TGTGCCAGCAGTTATTCAGGGCGAGAGACCCAGTACTTC.

This clone appeared once. The V and J genes are TRBV4-3 and TRBJ1-1; D is uncertain. With 0 bases removed from V and 0 bases from J, the gap between germline ends came to 14 bases. The germline CDR1 and CDR2 sequences are LGHNA and YSLEER. This CDR3 is 17 amino acids long. CDR3 protein: CASSQDHVSVMNTEAFF. In nucleotides, the CDR3 is TGCGCCAGCAGCCAAGATCACGTATCCGTCATGAACACTGAAGCTTTCTTT.

For this clone: Other DNA sequences within the sample encode an identical CDR3. The chain carries TRBV28 and TRBJ2-7; D unclear. CDR1 and CDR2 from the germline V gene are MDHEN and SYDVKM. Trimming pared 5 bases from V and 0 bases from J, leaving 11 bases between. The CDR3 has 14 amino acids. CDR3 loop: CASSPGGSSYEQYF. CDR3 nucleotide sequence: TGTGCCAGCAGTCCAGGTGGAAGCTCCTACGAGCAGTACTTC.

This chain uses TRBV6-6 with TRBJ1-5, with TRBD1 matching over 7 bases. Germline assignment: CDR1 MNHNY and CDR2 SVGAGI (reference sequence). J was trimmed by 4 bases and V by 7 bases; bases with no gene match: 7. The CDR3 extends over 14 amino acids. The CDR3 protein is CASTTTGLNQPQHF. As DNA, the CDR3 is TGTGCCAGCACCACGACAGGGTTAAATCAGCCCCAGCATTTT.

The J gene is TRBJ2-7, the V gene TRBV7-9; D is unresolved. The CDR3 is 13 amino acids. V lost 4 bases and J 7 bases, leaving 14 bases between the germline ends. Germline values: CDR1 SEHNR, CDR2 FQNEAQ (reference sequence). CDR3 amino acids: CASSSGLLGEQYF. The CDR3 DNA is TGTGCCAGCAGCTCCGGGCTCTTGGGGGAGCAGTACTTC.

V and J are TRBV5-4 and TRBJ2-7; TRBD2 aligns across 8 bases. J gave up 2 bases and V 2 bases, and 3 bases lay outside the gene matches. Germline values: CDR1 SGHNT, CDR2 YYREEE (reference sequence). The CDR3 spans 14 residues. This CDR3 reads CASSFGGGTYEQYF. For the CDR3, the DNA is TGTGCCAGCAGCTTCGGCGGGGGGACCTACGAGCAGTACTTC. Complete variable domain (other parts from reference TRBV5-4 and TRBJ2-7): ETGVTQSPTHLIKTRGQQVTLRCSSQSGHNTVSWYQQALGQGPQFIFQYYREEENGRGNFPPRFSGLQFPNYSSELNVNALELDDSALYLCASSFGGGTYEQYFGPGTRLTVT.

This clone was observed a single time. The rearrangement joins TRBV19 to TRBJ1-4; 7 bases fit TRBD1. Per germline, CDR1 LNHDA and CDR2 SQIVND (reference sequence). The CDR3 totals 15 residues. The ends lost 4 bases at V and 5 bases at J; junction bases unmatched: 7. CDR3: CASSTTGPSNEKLFF. Written as DNA, the CDR3 is TGTGCCAGTAGTACGACAGGGCCTTCGAATGAAAAACTGTTTTTT.

V usage is TRBV28 and J usage is TRBJ2-7; 7 bases match TRBD1. The CDR3 is made up of 14 amino acids. The germline gives CDR1 MDHEN, CDR2 SYDVKM. The J segment lost 6 bases and the V segment lost 4 bases, leaving 9 bases of the junction unmatched. The CDR3: CASSSTGAGVEQYF. The CDR3 DNA follows: TGTGCCAGCAGTTCAACAGGGGCTGGTGTCGAGCAGTACTTC.

The chain uses TRBV6-5 and TRBJ1-5; no clear D gene. In germline, CDR1 is MNHEY, CDR2 SVGAGI. Trimming stripped 5 bases from V and 5 bases from J, with 16 bases between. The CDR3 is 15 residues long. The chain's CDR3 is CASSTPGLSDQPQHF. CDR3 nucleotide sequence: TGTGCCAGCAGTACTCCGGGCCTCAGCGATCAGCCCCAGCATTTT.

This chain joins TRBV7-2 and TRBJ1-5; D is ambiguous. The CDR3 runs 15 residues. CDR1 is SGHTA, CDR2 FQGNSA, per germline. V shed 3 bases and J shed 5 bases, with 14 bases lying between them. The CDR3 loop reads CASSFRTGGDQPQHF. DNA for the CDR3: TGTGCCAGCAGCTTCCGGACGGGCGGCGATCAGCCCCAGCATTTT.

This chain connects TRBV18 to TRBJ2-2; D gene ambiguous. Trimming cost V 1 base and J 2 bases, with 5 bases left between them. The CDR3 consists of 14 residues. In germline, CDR1 is KGHSH, CDR2 LQKENI. Here the CDR3 DNA reads TGTGCCAGCTCACCACGGATAAACACCGGGGAGCTGTTTTTT. It is translated as CASSPRINTGELFF.

This clone was observed once. In the same sample, other DNA sequences code for this CDR3. The CDR3 region is CASSFGQGGYEQYF. In DNA, the CDR3 is TGTGCCAGCAGCTTCGGACAAGGGGGTTACGAGCAGTACTTC. The chain is built from TRBV11-1 and TRBJ2-7, with D perhaps matching TRBD1 (6 bases). CDR3 length: 14 residues. Germline loops: CDR1 SGHAT, CDR2 FQDESV (reference sequence). Between the trimmed V and J ends, which lost 3 bases and 4 bases, there was a span of 13 bases. Looking up the rest from reference TRBV11-1 and TRBJ2-7 gives the full variable domain: EAEVAQSPRYKITEKSQAVAFWCDPISGHATLYWYRQILGQGPELLVQFQDESVVDDSQLPKDRFSAERLKGVDSTLKIQPAELGDSAMYLCASSFGQGGYEQYFGPGTRLTVT.

This clone was counted between two and nine times. The chain has TRBV28 and TRBJ1-3; TRBD1 might be the D (6 bases). The germline V gene has CDR1 MDHEN and CDR2 SYDVKM. Trimming shortened V by 5 bases and J by 2 bases, and 13 bases separated the two germline ends. The CDR3 is made up of 15 amino acids. For the CDR3, the DNA is TGTGCCAGCAGTCGCTTGACAGGCACTGGAAACACCATATATTTT. Protein product: CASSRLTGTGNTIYF. The complete variable domain, with remaining parts taken from reference TRBV28 and TRBJ1-3, reads DVKVTQSSRYLVKRTGEKVFLECVQDMDHENMFWYRQDPGLGLRLIYFSYDVKMKEKGDIPEGYSVSREKKERFSLILESASTNQTSMYLCASSRLTGTGNTIYFGEGSWLTVV.

The J gene is TRBJ2-1, the V gene TRBV18; D tentatively reads TRBD1 or TRBD2 (5 bases each). The CDR3 totals 14 residues. The germline V gene has CDR1 KGHSH and CDR2 LQKENI. The V gene lost 2 bases and the J gene lost 4 bases, with 9 bases spanning the gap. The CDR3 DNA reads TGTGCCAGCTCACCAGGGGGTTTTTACAATGAGCAGTTCTTC. As protein: CASSPGGFYNEQFF. The full variable domain, completed using reference TRBV18 and TRBJ2-1, is NAGVMQNPRHLVRRRGQEARLRCSPMKGHSHVYWYRQLPEEGLKFMVYLQKENIIDESGMPKERFSAEFPKEGPSILRIQQVVRGDSAAYFCASSPGGFYNEQFFGPGTRLTVL.

This clone was observed a few times. The V and J genes are TRBV2 and TRBJ2-2, with TRBD1 matching 9 bases. The CDR3 is made up of 16 amino acids. V gave up 5 bases and J gave up 1 base; unmatched junction bases: 5. Germline CDR1 is SNHLY and CDR2 is FYNNEI. In DNA form, the CDR3 reads TGTGCCAGCAGTTCACAGGGGGCAAGGAACACCGGGGAGCTGTTTTTT. Its protein product is CASSSQGARNTGELFF.

V usage is TRBV9 and J usage is TRBJ2-5; either TRBD1 or TRBD2 may supply D (5 bases each). The germline V gene encodes CDR1 SGDLS and CDR2 YYNGEE. The CDR3 is 14 amino acids. Trimming removed 4 bases from V and 2 bases from J, with 12 bases in between. CDR3 residues: CASSYGTDQETQYF. CDR3 sequence (DNA): TGTGCCAGCAGCTATGGGACGGATCAAGAGACCCAGTACTTC.

The chain combines TRBV20-1 with TRBJ1-1, with D unresolved. Germline V gene lookup returns CDR1 DFQATT and CDR2 SNEGSKA (reference sequence). Trimming took off 5 bases at V and 2 bases at J, with 6 bases between the two ends. This CDR3 is built from 11 residues. CDR3 DNA sequence: TGCAGTGCTCGTAGTAACACTGAAGCTTTCTTT. Encoded protein: CSARSNTEAFF.

The rearrangement joins TRBV6-2 or TRBV6-3 to TRBJ2-7; D not certain. V lost 0 bases, J lost 1 base, and 16 bases lay in between. The CDR3 spans 17 residues. Per the germline V gene, CDR1 is MNHEY and CDR2 is SVGEGT. The CDR3: CASSYSSSFLPSYEQYF. Written as DNA, the CDR3 is TGTGCCAGCAGTTACTCGAGTAGCTTCCTCCCTTCCTACGAGCAGTACTTC.

The chain combines TRBV6-2 or TRBV6-3 with TRBJ2-7; no clear D gene. The germline V and J ends were trimmed by 2 bases and 6 bases, with 14 bases remaining between them. Germline V gene data show CDR1 as MNHEY and CDR2 as SVGEGT. This CDR3 is 14 amino acids long. The CDR3 bases are TGTGCCAGCAGTTACCTCCAACCCCCCTCCGAGCAGTACTTC. It encodes CASSYLQPPSEQYF.

This chain links TRBV6-2 or TRBV6-3 with TRBJ2-1; 12 bases agree with TRBD2. V lost 0 bases, J lost 0 bases, and 6 bases stayed unmatched. Germline-derived CDR1 and CDR2 are MNHEY and SVGEGT. The CDR3 has 19 residues. In DNA form, the CDR3 reads TGTGCCAGCAGTTACTCGACTAGCGGGAGCTCAAGCTCCTACAATGAGCAGTTCTTC. Amino acid sequence: CASSYSTSGSSSSYNEQFF.

The chain couples TRBV27 to TRBJ2-7; 9 positions match TRBD2. Germline CDR1 and CDR2: MNHEY and SMNVEV (reference sequence). Trimming at V came to 8 bases and at J to 6 bases, leaving 14 bases not matched to a gene. This CDR3 region has 15 residues. CDR3 bases: TGTGCCAGCGGAACAAGGGGACTAGCAACGGCCGAGCAGTACTTC. It specifies CASGTRGLATAEQYF.

The V call is TRBV5-1, the J call TRBJ2-1; a possible D gene is TRBD2 (5 bases). This CDR3 is 15 amino acids long. CDR1 is SGHRS, CDR2 YFSETQ, per germline. V lost 0 bases to trimming and J lost 5 bases, with 12 bases between them. This CDR3 is CASSLEDSRDNEQFF. CDR3 coding DNA: TGCGCCAGCAGCTTGGAGGACTCCCGGGACAATGAGCAGTTCTTC.

CDR3 amino acids: CASSLKYEQYF. The CDR3 nucleotides are TGTGCCAGCAGTTTGAAATACGAGCAGTACTTC. V usage is TRBV28 and J usage is TRBJ2-7; D remains unclear. CDR3 length: 11 residues. Per the germline V gene, CDR1 is MDHEN and CDR2 is SYDVKM. V lost 3 bases to trimming and J lost 4 bases, with 4 bases between them. Together with reference TRBV28 and TRBJ2-7, the CDR3 gives the full variable domain: DVKVTQSSRYLVKRTGEKVFLECVQDMDHENMFWYRQDPGLGLRLIYFSYDVKMKEKGDIPEGYSVSREKKERFSLILESASTNQTSMYLCASSLKYEQYFGPGTRLTVT.

The V and J genes are TRBV9 and TRBJ2-5; no definite D call. The germline V and J ends were trimmed by 1 base and 2 bases, with 9 bases remaining between them. The CDR3 has 14 amino acids. Germline assignment: CDR1 SGDLS and CDR2 YYNGEE. CDR3 region: CASSVKDEQETQYF. CDR3 DNA: TGTGCCAGCAGCGTAAAGGACGAGCAAGAGACCCAGTACTTC. Variable domain in full (rest from reference TRBV9 and TRBJ2-5): DSGVTQTPKHLITATGQRVTLRCSPRSGDLSVYWYQQSLDQGLQFLIQYYNGEERAKGNILERFSAQQFPDLHSELNLSSLELGDSALYFCASSVKDEQETQYFGPGTRLLVL.

This chain connects TRBV6-5 to TRBJ2-3, with TRBD2 matching over 8 bases. The ends lost 7 bases at V and 6 bases at J; junction bases unmatched: 12. The CDR3 loop spans 15 amino acids. Germline values: CDR1 MNHEY, CDR2 SVGAGI. CDR3 bases: TGTGCCAGCACTATTAGCGGGATCGGTGGTGATACGCAGTATTTT. It translates to CASTISGIGGDTQYF.

The chain recombines TRBV6-6 with TRBJ1-4; D is undetermined. This CDR3 comprises 14 residues. V was pared by 3 bases and J by 0 bases, with 5 bases between. CDR1 is MNHNY, CDR2 SVGAGI, per germline (reference sequence). CDR3 nucleotide sequence: TGTGCCAGCAGTTATAGCGCAACTAATGAAAAACTGTTTTTT. It codes for CASSYSATNEKLFF.

The chain recombines TRBV6-5 with TRBJ2-5; the D is unclear. Germline V CDR1 and CDR2: MNHEY, SVGAGI. Deletions cut 5 bases from V and 5 bases from J, with 15 bases between. This CDR3 is built from 14 residues. The CDR3 region is CASSTGPSLETQYF. The CDR3 bases are TGTGCCAGCAGTACCGGGCCGTCTCTTGAGACCCAGTACTTC.